This T cell receptor (beta chain) was observed in a study of blood T cell repertoires in COVID-19. The wider study: Sample material is recorded as cDNA or gDNA derived from T cells, B-cell-depleted T cells, or PBMCs.

In the original analysis: Estimation of nucleated cell counts relied on the amplification of reference gene primers. The method was immunoSEQ multiplex PCR; TCRdb's version includes in-frame clones alone and lacks a portion of them. V, J and clone size were drawn from that table, and D and trimming were deduced from the DNA. The sample lists about 110,000 clones; roughly 88% were seen once. Deletions cut 0 bases from V and 7 bases from J, with 15 bases between. CDR1 is SGHVS, CDR2 FQNEAQ, per germline. This CDR3 region has 16 residues. The receptor was derived from a human donor in a cohort sampled during active COVID-19. Specimen: peripheral blood. V and J are TRBV7-8 and TRBJ1-4; tentative D call: TRBD1 (5 bases). CDR3 loop: CASSLAFRGRGEKLFF. The DNA for the CDR3 is TGTGCCAGCAGCTTAGCGTTCCGGGGGAGGGGTGAAAAACTGTTTTTT.